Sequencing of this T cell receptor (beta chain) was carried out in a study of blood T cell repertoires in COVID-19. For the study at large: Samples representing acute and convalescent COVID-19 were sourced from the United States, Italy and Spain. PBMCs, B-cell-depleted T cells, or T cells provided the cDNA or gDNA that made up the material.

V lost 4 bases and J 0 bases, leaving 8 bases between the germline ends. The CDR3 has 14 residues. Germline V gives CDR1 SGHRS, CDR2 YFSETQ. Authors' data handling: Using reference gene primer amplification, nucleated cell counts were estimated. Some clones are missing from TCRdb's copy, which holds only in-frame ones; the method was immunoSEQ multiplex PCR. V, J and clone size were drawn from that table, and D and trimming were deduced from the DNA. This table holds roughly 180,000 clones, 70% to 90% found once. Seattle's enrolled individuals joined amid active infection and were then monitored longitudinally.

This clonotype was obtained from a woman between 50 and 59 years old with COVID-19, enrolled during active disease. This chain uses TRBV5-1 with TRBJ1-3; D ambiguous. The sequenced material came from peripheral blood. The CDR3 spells CASSPESSGNTIYF. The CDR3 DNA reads TGCGCCAGCAGCCCAGAATCCTCTGGAAACACCATATATTTT.